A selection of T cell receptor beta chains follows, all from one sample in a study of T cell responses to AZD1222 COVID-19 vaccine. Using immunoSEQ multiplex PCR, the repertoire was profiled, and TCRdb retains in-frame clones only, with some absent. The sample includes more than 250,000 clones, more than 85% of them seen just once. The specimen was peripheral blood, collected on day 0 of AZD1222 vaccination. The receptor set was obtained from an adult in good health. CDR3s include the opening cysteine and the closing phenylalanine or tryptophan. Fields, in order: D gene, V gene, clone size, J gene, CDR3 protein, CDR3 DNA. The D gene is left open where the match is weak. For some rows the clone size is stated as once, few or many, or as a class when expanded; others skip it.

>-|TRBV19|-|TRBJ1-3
CASSTRRGSGNTIYF
TGTGCCAGTAGTACCCGGCGGGGTTCTGGAAACACCATATATTTT
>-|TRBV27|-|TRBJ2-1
CASSLTPGLAYNEQFF
TGTGCCAGCAGTCTGACACCAGGGCTCGCCTACAATGAGCAGTTCTTC
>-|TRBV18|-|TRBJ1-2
CASSPMEGGRLGYTF
TGTGCCAGCTCACCAATGGAAGGCGGACGTTTAGGCTACACCTTC
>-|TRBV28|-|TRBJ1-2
CASRPTSNYGYTF
TGTGCCAGCCGACCGACTTCTAACTATGGCTACACCTTC
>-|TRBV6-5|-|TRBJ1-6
CASSSGPYSPLHF
TGTGCCAGCAGTTCCGGACCGTATTCACCCCTCCACTTT
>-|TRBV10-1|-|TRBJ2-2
CASGQGGTGELFF
TGCGCCAGCGGGCAGGGCGGCACCGGGGAGCTGTTTTTT
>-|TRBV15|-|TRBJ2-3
CATSSWTTSDTQYF
TGTGCCACCAGCAGCTGGACAACATCAGATACGCAGTATTTT
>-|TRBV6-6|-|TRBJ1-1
CASRPADLTEAFF
TGTGCCAGTCGCCCGGCGGACCTCACTGAAGCTTTCTTT
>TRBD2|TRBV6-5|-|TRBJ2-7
CASRPAGVSSYEQYF
TGTGCCAGCAGGCCAGCGGGGGTGAGCTCCTACGAGCAGTACTTC
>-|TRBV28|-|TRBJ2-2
CASSSPNTGELFF
TGTGCCAGCAGTTCGCCGAACACCGGGGAGCTGTTTTTT
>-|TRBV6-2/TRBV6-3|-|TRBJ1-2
CASSYTLLGVSLGYTF
TGTGCCAGCAGTTACACCCTTCTTGGAGTATCACTCGGCTACACCTTC
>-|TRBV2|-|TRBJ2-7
CASLRDGRYEQYF
TGTGCCAGCCTCCGGGACGGGCGCTACGAGCAGTACTTC
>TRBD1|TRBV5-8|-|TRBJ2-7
CASSYRGQPYEQYF
TGTGCCAGCAGCTATCGGGGACAGCCCTACGAGCAGTACTTC
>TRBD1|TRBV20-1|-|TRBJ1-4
CSALDRGKLFF
TGCAGTGCCCTCGACAGGGGAAAACTGTTTTTT
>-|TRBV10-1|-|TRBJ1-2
CASSELRGGPRGGYTF
TGCGCCAGCAGTGAGTTGCGGGGGGGCCCCCGGGGTGGCTACACCTTC
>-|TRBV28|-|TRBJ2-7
CASSRPPVYEQYF
TGTGCCAGCAGTCGCCCCCCCGTCTACGAGCAGTACTTC
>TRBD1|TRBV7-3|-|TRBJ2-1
CASSSTGAQYNEQFF
TGTGCCAGCAGCTCGACAGGGGCGCAGTACAATGAGCAGTTCTTC
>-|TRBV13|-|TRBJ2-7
CASSLAGPGEQYF
TGTGCCAGCAGCTTAGCGGGCCCGGGCGAGCAGTACTTC
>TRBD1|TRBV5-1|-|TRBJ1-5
CASSLAGGDQPQHF
TGCGCCAGCAGCTTGGCAGGGGGCGATCAGCCCCAGCATTTT
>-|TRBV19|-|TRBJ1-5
CASSMRGVHQPQHF
TGTGCCAGTAGTATGCGGGGAGTGCATCAGCCCCAGCATTTT
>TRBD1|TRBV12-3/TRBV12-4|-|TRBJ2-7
CASSRDSYYEQYF
TGTGCCAGCAGCCGGGACAGCTACTACGAGCAGTACTTC
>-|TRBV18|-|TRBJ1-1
CASSPGSGRSEAFF
TGTGCCAGCTCACCGGGGTCAGGGAGGTCTGAAGCTTTCTTT
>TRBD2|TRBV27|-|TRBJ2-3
CASSFLAGLSTDTQYF
TGTGCCAGCAGTTTCTTAGCGGGACTGAGCACAGATACGCAGTATTTT
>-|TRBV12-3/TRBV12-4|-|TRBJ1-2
CASSFTPVRGYTF
TGTGCCAGCAGTTTCACACCTGTCCGTGGCTACACCTTC
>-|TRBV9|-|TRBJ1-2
CASSPGTPGGYTF
TGTGCCAGCAGCCCCGGGACTCCGGGGGGCTACACCTTC
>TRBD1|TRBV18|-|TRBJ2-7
CASSRQGAYEQYF
TGTGCCAGCTCCAGACAGGGGGCCTACGAGCAGTACTTC
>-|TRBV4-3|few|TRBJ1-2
CASSQDGYANYGYTF
TGCGCCAGCAGCCAAGATGGGTATGCTAACTATGGCTACACCTTC
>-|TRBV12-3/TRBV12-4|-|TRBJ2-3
CASSFADTQYF
TGTGCCAGCAGTTTTGCGGATACGCAGTATTTT
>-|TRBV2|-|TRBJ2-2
CASRTPGGPGELFF
TGTGCCAGCAGGACCCCTGGTGGTCCCGGGGAGCTGTTTTTT
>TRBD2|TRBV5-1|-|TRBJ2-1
CASSLELAGSLYNEQFF
TGCGCCAGCAGTTTGGAACTAGCGGGGAGTCTTTACAATGAGCAGTTCTTC
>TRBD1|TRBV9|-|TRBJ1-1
CASSVVGQGRVNTEAFF
TGTGCCAGCAGCGTAGTCGGACAGGGGAGGGTGAACACTGAAGCTTTCTTT
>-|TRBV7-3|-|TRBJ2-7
CASSLGPPTYEQYF
TGTGCCAGCAGCTTGGGTCCACCCACCTACGAGCAGTACTTC
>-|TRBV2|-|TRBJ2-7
CASSGRAYEQYF
TGTGCCAGCAGTGGCCGGGCGTACGAGCAGTACTTC
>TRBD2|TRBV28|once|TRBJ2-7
CASSLSQRESSF
TGTGCCAGCAGTTTATCCCAGCGGGAGAGTAGTTTC
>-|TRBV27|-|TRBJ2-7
CASSLRRDSYEQYF
TGTGCCAGCAGTTTACGGCGGGACTCCTACGAGCAGTACTTC
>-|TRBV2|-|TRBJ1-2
CASRMGLTGGYTF
TGTGCCAGCAGAATGGGACTAACCGGTGGCTACACCTTC
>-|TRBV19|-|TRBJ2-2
CASSIGNTGELFF
TGTGCCAGTAGTATAGGGAACACCGGGGAGCTGTTTTTT
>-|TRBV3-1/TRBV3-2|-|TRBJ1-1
CASSLRLNGGAFF
TGTGCCAGCAGCCTGCGCCTTAACGGGGGAGCTTTCTTT
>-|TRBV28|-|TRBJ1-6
CASSPMGGRSPLHF
TGTGCCAGCAGTCCCATGGGGGGGCGTTCACCCCTCCACTTT
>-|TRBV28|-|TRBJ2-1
CASQQGYNEQFF
TGTGCCAGCCAACAGGGCTACAATGAGCAGTTCTTC
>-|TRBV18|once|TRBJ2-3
CASSPRTPKGPETDTQYF
TGTGCCAGCTCACCAAGGACGCCCAAGGGACCAGAGACAGATACGCAGTATTTT
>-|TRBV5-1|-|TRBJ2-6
CASSPTQGASGANVLTF
TGCGCCAGCAGCCCAACCCAGGGAGCCTCTGGGGCCAACGTCCTGACTTTC